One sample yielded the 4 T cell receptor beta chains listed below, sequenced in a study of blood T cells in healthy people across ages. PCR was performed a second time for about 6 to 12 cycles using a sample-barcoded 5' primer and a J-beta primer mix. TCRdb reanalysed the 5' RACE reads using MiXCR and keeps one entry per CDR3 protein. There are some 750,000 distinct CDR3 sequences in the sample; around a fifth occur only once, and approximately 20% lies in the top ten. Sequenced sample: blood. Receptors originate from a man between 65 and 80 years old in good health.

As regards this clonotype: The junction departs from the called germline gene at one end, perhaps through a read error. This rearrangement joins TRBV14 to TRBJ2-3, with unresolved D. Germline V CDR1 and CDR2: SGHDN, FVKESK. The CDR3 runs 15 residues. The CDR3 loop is CASSHSSVNTDTQYF. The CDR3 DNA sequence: TGTGCCAGCAGCCACTCGTCGGTAAACACAGATACGCAGTATTTC.

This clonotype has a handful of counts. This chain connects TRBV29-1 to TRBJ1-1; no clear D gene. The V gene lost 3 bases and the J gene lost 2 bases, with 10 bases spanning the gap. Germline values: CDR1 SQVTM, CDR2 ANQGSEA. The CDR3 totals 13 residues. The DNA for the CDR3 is TGCAGCGTTGAGGTACAGACTAACACTGAAGCTTTCTTT. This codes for CSVEVQTNTEAFF.

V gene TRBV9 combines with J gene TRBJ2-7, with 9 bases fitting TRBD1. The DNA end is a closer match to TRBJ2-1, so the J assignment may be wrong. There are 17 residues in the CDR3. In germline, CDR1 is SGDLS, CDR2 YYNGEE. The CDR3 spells CASSVVVMGQGMDEQFF. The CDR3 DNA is TGTGCCAGCAGCGTAGTTGTTATGGGACAGGGTATGGATGAGCAGTTCTTC.

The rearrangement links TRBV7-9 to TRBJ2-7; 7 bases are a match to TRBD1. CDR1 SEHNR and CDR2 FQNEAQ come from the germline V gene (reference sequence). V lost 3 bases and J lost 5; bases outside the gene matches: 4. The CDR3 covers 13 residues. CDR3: CASSFDRVNEQYV. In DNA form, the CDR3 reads TGTGCCAGCAGCTTTGACAGGGTCAACGAGCAGTACGTC.